A single sample is the source of the 27 T cell receptor beta chains below, sequenced in a study of beta chain bispecific antibodies for T cell cancers. The antigens these receptors bind are not known. In TCRdb, the 5' RACE reads were re-called with MiXCR into one record per CDR3 protein. Of tens of thousands of distinct CDR3 sequences listed, roughly 2.6% are singletons. General study points: In these mixed samples, most targeted TRBV reads derived from the leukemia cell line.

Blood mononuclear cells were expanded for two to three days using either OKT3 anti-CD3 antibody or CD3/CD28 beads. Source material: healthy donor T cells cultured with leukemia cells. The receptors stem from a human donor in good health. Some clones in this sample may be carry-over from other donors' samples.

This clonotype came up many times. The chain employs TRBV27 and TRBJ1-6; 10 nucleotides agree with TRBD1. CDR3 length equals 17 residues. J lost 13 bases, V lost 4 bases, and 16 bases had no gene match. Germline loops: CDR1 MNHEY, CDR2 SMNVEV (reference sequence). The CDR3 DNA reads as TGTGCCAGCAGTTCTCTATTAATGGACAGGGGGAATTGGCCCCTCCACTTT. This encodes CASSSLLMDRGNWPLHF.

This clonotype was counted at least ten times. V and J are TRBV7-2 and TRBJ2-7; 7 bases map to TRBD2. The J segment lost 3 bases and the V segment lost 3 bases, leaving 5 bases of the junction unmatched. Germline CDR1 and CDR2: SGHTA and FQGNSA. The CDR3 is 14 amino acids. In nucleotides, the CDR3 is TGTGCCAGCAGCTTTGCTAGCGGAAACTACGAGCAGTACTTC. It is translated as CASSFASGNYEQYF.

This clonotype has ten or more counts. V and J are TRBV7-9 and TRBJ2-7, with D maybe TRBD2 (5 bases). The CDR3 extends over 13 amino acids. Per germline, CDR1 SEHNR and CDR2 FQNEAQ (reference sequence). V was pared by 4 bases and J by 3 bases, with 10 bases between. The CDR3 nucleotides are TGTGCCAGCAGCTCAGGACTGAACTACGAGCAGTACTTC. Its protein is CASSSGLNYEQYF.

This clonotype came up many times. The chain joins TRBV4-1 to TRBJ2-7; 8 positions match TRBD1. With V trimmed by 1 base and J by 4 bases, 6 bases remained unmatched. This CDR3 comprises 15 residues. CDR1 MGHRA and CDR2 YSYEKL come from the germline V gene. This CDR3 reads CASSQASGGDYEQYF. In nucleotides, the CDR3 is TGCGCCAGCAGCCAAGCGTCAGGGGGCGATTACGAGCAGTACTTC.

This clonotype was seen repeatedly, ten times or more. The rearrangement links TRBV2 to TRBJ2-1, with 9 bases lining up with TRBD1. Germline CDR1 SNHLY, CDR2 FYNNEI. The CDR3 loop spans 13 amino acids. Trimming removed 10 bases from V and 7 bases from J; junction bases left unmatched: 8. The CDR3 region has the DNA TGTGCCAACCGGACAGGGGTCATAAATGAGCAGTTCTTC. Protein: CANRTGVINEQFF. Complete variable domain (other parts from reference TRBV2 and TRBJ2-1): EPEVTQTPSHQVTQMGQEVILRCVPISNHLYFYWYRQILGQKVEFLVSFYNNEISEKSEIFDDQFSVERPDGSNFTLKIRSTKLEDSAMYFCANRTGVINEQFFGPGTRLTVL.

This clonotype was detected ten times or more. The V call is TRBV3-1, the J call TRBJ2-2; 12 bases line up with TRBD1. Germline values: CDR1 LGHDT, CDR2 YNNKEL (reference sequence). The CDR3 extends over 18 amino acids. Trimming at V came to 4 bases and at J to 7 bases, leaving 13 bases not matched to a gene. This CDR3 reads CASSPTIPGTGGSGELFF. DNA of the CDR3: TGTGCCAGCAGCCCCACCATTCCCGGGACAGGGGGCAGCGGGGAGCTGTTTTTT.

This clonotype came up many times. The chain recombines TRBV29-1 with TRBJ1-2; TRBD1 is a possible D gene (6 bases). CDR3 length equals 13 residues. V was cut by 6 bases and J by 5 bases, with 16 bases left in between. Per the germline V gene, CDR1 is SQVTM and CDR2 is ANQGSEA. The CDR3 DNA sequence: TGCAGCGTCCACCGGGACAACGTTTATGGCTACACCTTC. This codes for CSVHRDNVYGYTF.

This clonotype has a count of ten or more. The rearrangement uses TRBV7-9 and TRBJ1-1, with 10 bases matching TRBD1. Germline lookup yields CDR1 SEHNR and CDR2 FQNEAQ (reference sequence). CDR3 length: 14 residues. With V trimmed by 4 bases and J by 8 bases, 7 bases remained unmatched. The CDR3 coding sequence is TGTGCCAGCAGCTCTTCCGGGACAGGGGAGGAAGCTTTCTTT. Translated: CASSSSGTGEEAFF.

Ten or more counts support this clonotype. V gene TRBV29-1 combines with J gene TRBJ2-7, with D hard to call. This CDR3 has 12 amino acids. Trimming removed 0 bases from V and 3 bases from J, with 6 bases in between. Germline assignment: CDR1 SQVTM and CDR2 ANQGSEA. CDR3 sequence: CSVEEADYEQYF. CDR3 coding DNA: TGCAGCGTTGAAGAGGCCGACTACGAGCAGTACTTC.

The V gene is TRBV19, the J gene TRBJ1-6, with D perhaps matching TRBD1 (6 bases). Germline V CDR1 and CDR2: LNHDA, SQIVND (reference sequence). Trimming took 10 bases from V and 7 from J, leaving 14 bases between them. There are 13 residues in the CDR3. In DNA, the CDR3 is TGTGCCACCAAGGACAGATTCAATTCACCCCTCCACTTT. This translates into CATKDRFNSPLHF.

This clonotype was observed at least ten times. CDR3 region: CAAGDVETQYF. Here the CDR3 DNA reads TGTGCCGCAGGGGACGTCGAGACCCAGTACTTC. The chain combines TRBV7-9 with TRBJ2-5; possibly TRBD1 for D (6 bases). V shed 11 bases and J shed 5 bases, with 12 bases lying between them. From germline, CDR1 is SEHNR and CDR2 FQNEAQ (reference sequence). The CDR3 has 11 amino acids.

This clonotype was observed many times. J is TRBJ1-2 and V is TRBV3-1; D possibly corresponds to TRBD1 (5 bases). V was pared by 4 bases and J by 2 bases, with 14 bases between. Germline V gene data show CDR1 as LGHDT and CDR2 as YNNKEL (reference sequence). The CDR3 is 15 residues long. This CDR3 is CASSLRDRKNYGYTF. CDR3 coding DNA: TGTGCCAGCAGCCTTCGGGACCGGAAAAACTATGGCTACACCTTC.

The chain recombines TRBV5-4 with TRBJ2-1; D is ambiguous. V gave up 0 bases and J gave up 6 bases, with 10 bases separating them. In germline, CDR1 is SGHNT, CDR2 YYREEE (reference sequence). This CDR3 is 14 amino acids long. DNA of the CDR3: TGTGCCAGCAGCTTGGGCAGTCGCCCCAATGAGCAGTTCTTC. Its protein is CASSLGSRPNEQFF.

This clonotype occurred many times. The CDR3 DNA is TGTGCCAGCAGTGAAGAGGGACTAGCGGGGGGTGAGCAGTTCTTC. Its translation: CASSEEGLAGGEQFF. V gene TRBV2 combines with J gene TRBJ2-1; 15 bases are shared with TRBD2. CDR1 is SNHLY and CDR2 is FYNNEI in the germline V gene. V dropped 1 base and J dropped 9; count of bases not matched to a gene: 1. This CDR3 has 15 residues.

This clonotype has ten or more counts. The chain uses TRBV19 and TRBJ1-3; TRBD1 agrees at 11 bases. V lost 4 bases to trimming and J lost 0 bases; unmatched junction nucleotides: 2. The CDR3 runs to 16 residues. The germline CDR1 and CDR2 sequences are LNHDA and SQIVND (reference sequence). In DNA, the CDR3 is TGTGCCAGTAGTACTGGGACAGGGGGCTCTGGAAACACCATATATTTT. Its translation is CASSTGTGGSGNTIYF. The whole variable domain, remainder taken from reference TRBV19 and TRBJ1-3, is DGGITQSPKYLFRKEGQNVTLSCEQNLNHDAMYWYRQDPGQGLRLIYYSQIVNDFQKGDIAEGYSVSREKKESFPLTVTSAQKNPTAFYLCASSTGTGGSGNTIYFGEGSWLTVV.

This clonotype was seen ten or more times. V and J are TRBV5-1 and TRBJ2-5, with a possible D match to TRBD1 (6 bases). Trimming took 4 bases from V and 5 from J, leaving 12 bases between them. The germline CDR1 and CDR2 sequences are SGHRS and YFSETQ. This CDR3 region has 13 residues. In DNA form, the CDR3 reads TGCGCCAGCAGCCTACAGGGTTTCGAGACCCAGTACTTC. This sequence encodes CASSLQGFETQYF.

The CDR3 DNA reads TGTGCCAGCAGAAGGGTGAACACTGAAGCTTTCTTT. Amino acids: CASRRVNTEAFF. V and J are TRBV11-2 and TRBJ1-1; D unclear. The CDR3 totals 12 residues. Germline V lookup: CDR1 SGHAT, CDR2 FQNNGV. Deletions cut 6 bases from V and 0 bases from J, with 5 bases between.

This clonotype was found many times. The chain uses TRBV10-3 and TRBJ2-7, with 8 bases lining up with TRBD1. The trim removed 10 bases at V and 4 bases at J, leaving 12 bases unmatched. Germline V gene lookup returns CDR1 ENHRY and CDR2 SYGVKD. The CDR3 spans 14 residues. CDR3 region: CATTTGTGLYEQYF. The DNA of the CDR3 is TGTGCCACTACGACCGGGACAGGCCTATACGAGCAGTACTTC.

This clonotype showed up just a few times. This chain uses TRBV5-4 with TRBJ2-6; D gene uncertain. This CDR3 spans 15 amino acids. Trimming pared 0 bases from V and 0 bases from J, leaving 4 bases between. Germline V CDR1 and CDR2: SGHNT, YYREEE (reference sequence). DNA for the CDR3: TGTGCCAGCAGCTTGGAACCCTCTGGGGCCAACGTCCTGACTTTC. Residues: CASSLEPSGANVLTF. The full variable domain, completed using reference TRBV5-4 and TRBJ2-6, is ETGVTQSPTHLIKTRGQQVTLRCSSQSGHNTVSWYQQALGQGPQFIFQYYREEENGRGNFPPRFSGLQFPNYSSELNVNALELDDSALYLCASSLEPSGANVLTFGAGSRLTVL.

The DNA of the CDR3 is TGTGCCAGCAGCTTCGACACACAGGGGCTTACCTTCTCCTACGAGCAGTACTTC. Translated, it gives CASSFDTQGLTFSYEQYF. The chain links TRBV7-2 to TRBJ2-7; the match to TRBD1 covers 7 bases. The CDR3 is 18 amino acids. Germline CDR1 is SGHTA and CDR2 is FQGNSA. V lost 3 bases, J lost 0 bases, and 14 bases stayed unmatched. The whole variable domain, remainder taken from reference TRBV7-2 and TRBJ2-7, is GAGVSQSPSNKVTEKGKDVELRCDPISGHTALYWYRQSLGQGLEFLIYFQGNSAPDKSGLPSDRFSAERTGGSVSTLTIQRTQQEDSAVYLCASSFDTQGLTFSYEQYFGPGTRLTVT.

This clonotype is judged medium-sized (0.01 to 0.1%). The chain joins TRBV2 to TRBJ2-1; D ambiguous. Trimming shortened V by 2 bases and J by 7 bases, and 9 bases separated the two germline ends. The length of the CDR3 is 13 residues. Germline V gives CDR1 SNHLY, CDR2 FYNNEI. The CDR3, as DNA: TGTGCCAGCAGTGAAAGTTTCCGGAATGAGCAGTTCTTC. Translation: CASSESFRNEQFF.

This clonotype was recorded many times. The V and J genes are TRBV5-1 and TRBJ1-1, with D unresolved. Germline CDR1 reads SGHRS; CDR2 reads YFSETQ. Trimming removed 0 bases at V and 5 bases at J, with 14 bases between. This CDR3 is built from 15 residues. CDR3 nucleotide sequence: TGCGCCAGCAGCTTGGCCACCCCCTGGGAAACTGAAGCTTTCTTT. Its protein product is CASSLATPWETEAFF.

This clonotype showed up many times. The chain combines TRBV27 with TRBJ2-7; D not certain. CDR3 length: 13 residues. Between the trimmed V and J ends, which lost 0 bases and 3 bases, there was a span of 6 bases. Germline V gene data show CDR1 as MNHEY and CDR2 as SMNVEV (reference sequence). This CDR3 is CASSLSSVYEQYF. The CDR3 region has the DNA TGTGCCAGCAGTTTATCATCAGTCTACGAGCAGTACTTC.

This clonotype was recorded a few times. This CDR3 reads CASGREYDTGELFF. As DNA, the CDR3 is TGTGCCTCAGGAAGGGAATACGACACCGGGGAGCTGTTTTTT. The V call is TRBV6-5, the J call TRBJ2-2, with D unresolved. The CDR3 loop spans 14 amino acids. Germline values: CDR1 MNHEY, CDR2 SVGAGI. Trimming cost V 11 bases and J 3 bases, with 16 bases left between them.

Comment on this clonotype: At one end, the junction sequence differs from germline, possibly due to a read error. The chain has TRBV20-1 and TRBJ2-5; a possible D gene is TRBD2 (5 bases). The germline V gene encodes CDR1 DFQATT and CDR2 SNEGSKA (reference sequence). This CDR3 is built from 17 residues. CDR3 loop: CSASLNSGGDLQGTQYF. The CDR3 coding sequence is TGCAGTGCAAGTCTTAACAGCGGAGGAGACCTCCAAGGGACCCAGTACTTC.

This clonotype was seen ten or more times. This sequence joins TRBV6-1 and TRBJ1-1; no definite D call. Trimming took off 1 base at V and 3 bases at J, with 15 bases between the two ends. Germline CDR1 reads MNHNS; CDR2 reads SASEGT. CDR3 size: 16 residues. The CDR3 nucleotides are TGTGCCAGCAGTGAAGGGGGATTTCAATCGTACACTGAAGCTTTCTTT. Translated: CASSEGGFQSYTEAFF.

Ten or more counts support this clonotype. The rearrangement links TRBV6-6 to TRBJ1-2, with D unclear. This CDR3 spans 14 amino acids. CDR1 and CDR2 from the germline V gene are MNHNY and SVGAGI (reference sequence). The V end lost 7 bases, the J end lost 4 bases, and 16 bases lay between the germline ends. The CDR3 bases are TGTGCCAGCACCCCCTCAGGAACGGCCTATGGCTACACCTTC. Protein product: CASTPSGTAYGYTF.